This T cell receptor beta chain was identified during a study of beta chain features in type 1 diabetes. What was sequenced were expressed TCRB transcripts, since all of the isolated RNA had been reverse transcribed. Data came from immunoSEQ multiplex PCR; TCRdb stores just in-frame clones and leaves some out. Among a few hundred thousand clones listed, more than 11% were seen once. This CDR3 region has 13 residues. Trimming removed 2 bases from V and 9 bases from J, with 11 bases in between. The V gene's germline CDR1 is MNHNY and CDR2 SVGAGI (reference sequence). This clone was detected a few times.

The chain joins TRBV6-6 to TRBJ2-1; no firm D call. The TCR was taken from a man aged 30 to 45 in good health. The sequencing sample was made of naive CD4+ T cells from blood. The CDR3 DNA is TGTGCCAGCAGTTACCCCGGCTTCAGTGAGCAGTTCTTC. This encodes CASSYPGFSEQFF.